The clone carrying this TCR beta chain was counted once. What it binds is not known. The data were produced by immunoSEQ multiplex PCR, yet TCRdb's version contains in-frame clones alone and is incomplete. The sample lists 8,500 to 10,000 clones; approximately 78% were seen once. The data derive from a study of T cell clones after liver transplantation. Background on the study: Without induction therapy, subjects received standard immunosuppression until 12-24 months post-transplant.

V lost 1 base to trimming and J lost 0 bases, with 22 bases between them. The CDR3 totals 20 residues. Looked up from germline, CDR1 is SGHVS and CDR2 is FQNEAQ. Sorting of unstimulated PBMCs yielded separate CD3+CD4+ and CD3+CD8+ fractions. Whole-study results and caveats: Conclusions were preliminary, with small, heterogeneous patient groups. Post-transplant, graft-donor-reactive CD4 TCRbeta sequences in blood dropped significantly in 5 of 8 subjects.

This clonotype was obtained from a human patient who received a liver transplant. Some T cells may have come from the graft donor. The source was CD8+ T cells from blood, collected at the 22-month timepoint. The chain joins TRBV7-8 to TRBJ1-5; no reliable D call. The CDR3 DNA reads as TGTGCCAGCAGCTTAGGAGTGCCAGGAACGAGAACATATAGCAATCAGCCCCAGCATTTT. Its translation: CASSLGVPGTRTYSNQPQHF.